The 4 T cell receptor beta chains given below trace back to one sample, sequenced in a study of blood T cell repertoires in COVID-19. The method was immunoSEQ multiplex PCR; TCRdb's version includes in-frame clones alone and lacks a portion of them. The table has roughly 60,000 clones, approximately 80% seen once; the top ten hold about 32%. Material for sequencing was peripheral blood. Receptor source: a human donor in a cohort sampled during active COVID-19.

V is TRBV5-1 and J is TRBJ1-2, with D uncertain. The germline V and J ends were trimmed by 0 bases and 1 base, with 7 bases remaining between them. The CDR3 length is 14 residues. Germline lookup yields CDR1 SGHRS and CDR2 YFSETQ. This CDR3 is CASSLGELNYGYTF. The CDR3 DNA reads as TGCGCCAGCAGCTTGGGAGAACTTAACTATGGCTACACCTTC.

CDR3 amino acids: CASRTSVLDEQYF. The CDR3 DNA sequence: TGTGCCAGCAGGACTAGCGTCTTGGACGAGCAGTACTTC. The V call is TRBV28, the J call TRBJ2-7; 8 nucleotides line up with TRBD2. Germline CDR1 is MDHEN and CDR2 is SYDVKM. This CDR3 is 13 amino acids long. V was clipped by 6 bases and J by 5 bases; unmatched bases: 6.

This clone was counted between two and nine times. The chain recombines TRBV7-9 with TRBJ2-7, with TRBD1 identical over 7 bases. The CDR3 is made up of 15 amino acids. J was trimmed by 2 bases and V by 4 bases; bases with no gene match: 8. CDR1 SEHNR and CDR2 FQNEAQ come from the germline V gene (reference sequence). Written as DNA, the CDR3 is TGTGCCAGCAGCTCCTACCGGGACAGAACCTACGAGCAGTACTTC. It specifies CASSSYRDRTYEQYF.

This clone was observed once. The rearrangement joins TRBV6-1 to TRBJ2-1, with D tentatively TRBD1 (5 bases). Germline CDR1 and CDR2: MNHNS and SASEGT. CDR3 length: 12 amino acids. V lost 2 bases and J lost 9, with 8 bases in between. In DNA, the CDR3 is TGTGCCAGCAGTGAACAGGGTGCTGAGCAGTTCTTC. Translating it yields CASSEQGAEQFF.